This T cell receptor (beta chain) was captured in a study of technical replicates of blood from several donors. Assay used: immunoSEQ multiplex PCR; TCRdb lists only in-frame clones, some missing. The data show 85,000 to 100,000 clones, roughly 96% seen once. Germline V gene sequence: CDR1 GTSNPN, CDR2 SVGIG (reference sequence). V dropped 3 bases and J dropped 1; count of bases not matched to a gene: 6. The CDR3 loop spans 16 amino acids. The chain is built from TRBV30 and TRBJ2-7, with 13 nucleotides matching TRBD2. This sequence originates from a human donor in good health. The sequenced sample consisted of T cells isolated from PBMCs. In DNA, the CDR3 is TGTGCCTGGAGCGATGGACTAGCGGGGGCATCCTACGAGCAGTACTTC. This encodes CAWSDGLAGASYEQYF. Looking up the rest from reference TRBV30 and TRBJ2-7 gives the full variable domain: SQTIHQWPATLVQPVGSPLSLECTVEGTSNPNLYWYRQAAGRGLQLLFYSVGIGQISSEVPQNLSASRPQDRQFILSSKKLLLSDSGFYLCAWSDGLAGASYEQYFGPGTRLTVT.